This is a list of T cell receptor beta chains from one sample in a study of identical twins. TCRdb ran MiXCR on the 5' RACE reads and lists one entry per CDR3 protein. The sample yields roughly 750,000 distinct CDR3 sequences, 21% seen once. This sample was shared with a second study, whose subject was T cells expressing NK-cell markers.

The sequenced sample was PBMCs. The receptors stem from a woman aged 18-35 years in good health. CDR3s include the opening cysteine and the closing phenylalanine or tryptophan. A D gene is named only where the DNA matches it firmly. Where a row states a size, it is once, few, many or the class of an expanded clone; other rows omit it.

cdr3_aa: CASSLWREGEQYF
cdr3_nt: TGTGCCAGCAGCTTGTGGAGGGAAGGCGAGCAGTACTTC
d_call: .
j_call: TRBJ2-7
clone_size: few
v_call: TRBV5-5

cdr3_aa: CASSPSNTPGELFF
cdr3_nt: TGTGCCAGCAGTCCCTCGAACACCCCCGGGGAGCTGTTTTTT
d_call: .
j_call: TRBJ2-2
clone_size: .
v_call: TRBV12-3/TRBV12-4

cdr3_aa: CSAFGNNEQFF
cdr3_nt: TGCAGTGCCTTCGGGAACAATGAGCAGTTCTTC
d_call: .
j_call: TRBJ2-1
clone_size: .
v_call: TRBV20-1

cdr3_aa: CASSARLAGYLAEQYF
cdr3_nt: TGCGCCAGCAGCGCCAGACTAGCGGGATACTTAGCTGAGCAGTACTTC
d_call: TRBD2
j_call: TRBJ2-7
clone_size: few
v_call: TRBV5-1

cdr3_aa: CASSSGHDQPQHF
cdr3_nt: TGTGCCAGCAGCTCCGGTCATGATCAGCCCCAGCATTTT
d_call: .
j_call: TRBJ1-5
clone_size: .
v_call: TRBV13

cdr3_aa: CASSLGSLPHEQFF
cdr3_nt: TGTGCCAGCAGCCTCGGGTCGCTCCCCCATGAGCAGTTCTTC
d_call: .
j_call: TRBJ2-1
clone_size: .
v_call: TRBV7-2

cdr3_aa: CASSPLARPSYNEQFF
cdr3_nt: TGTGCCAGCAGCCCACTAGCGCGACCTTCCTACAATGAGCAGTTCTTC
d_call: TRBD2
j_call: TRBJ2-1
clone_size: few
v_call: TRBV7-9

cdr3_aa: CATSRERWAYEQYF
cdr3_nt: TGTGCCACCAGCAGAGAGAGATGGGCCTACGAGCAGTACTTC
d_call: .
j_call: TRBJ2-7
clone_size: .
v_call: TRBV15

cdr3_aa: CASSLEGTGTNEQYF
cdr3_nt: TGCGCCAGCAGCTTGGAAGGGACAGGGACCAACGAGCAGTACTTC
d_call: TRBD1
j_call: TRBJ2-7
clone_size: .
v_call: TRBV5-1

cdr3_aa: CASSLTSRDGYTF
cdr3_nt: TGTGCCAGCAGCCTAACCTCTCGGGATGGCTACACCTTC
d_call: .
j_call: TRBJ1-2
clone_size: few
v_call: TRBV7-8

cdr3_aa: CSAINSGNTIYF
cdr3_nt: TGCAGTGCTATTAACTCTGGAAACACCATATATTTT
d_call: .
j_call: TRBJ1-3
clone_size: few
v_call: TRBV20-1

cdr3_aa: CSAGRTTYNEQFF
cdr3_nt: TGCAGTGCCGGACGGACTACCTACAATGAGCAGTTCTTC
d_call: .
j_call: TRBJ2-1
clone_size: .
v_call: TRBV20-1

cdr3_aa: CSARGAGIYEQYF
cdr3_nt: TGCAGTGCTAGAGGGGCGGGCATCTACGAGCAGTACTTC
d_call: .
j_call: TRBJ2-7
clone_size: few
v_call: TRBV20-1

cdr3_aa: CASSLPAGSRETQYF
cdr3_nt: TGTGCCAGCAGCTTACCAGCAGGCTCAAGGGAGACCCAGTACTTC
d_call: .
j_call: TRBJ2-5
clone_size: .
v_call: TRBV11-2

cdr3_aa: CASSPILDPVYGYTF
cdr3_nt: TGTGCCAGCAGCCCTATTTTGGACCCGGTCTATGGCTACACCTTC
d_call: .
j_call: TRBJ1-2
clone_size: .
v_call: TRBV12-3/TRBV12-4

cdr3_aa: CASSQDGGRAYEQYF
cdr3_nt: TGCGCCAGCAGCCAAGACGGGGGCAGGGCCTACGAGCAGTACTTC
d_call: .
j_call: TRBJ2-7
clone_size: .
v_call: TRBV4-1

cdr3_aa: CASSVMGSLNEQFF
cdr3_nt: TGTGCCAGCAGTGTAATGGGAAGTCTCAATGAGCAGTTCTTC
d_call: .
j_call: TRBJ2-1
clone_size: .
v_call: TRBV6-1

cdr3_aa: CASSLMPDENTEAFF
cdr3_nt: TGTGCCAGCAGTTTGATGCCCGATGAGAACACTGAAGCTTTCTTT
d_call: .
j_call: TRBJ1-1
clone_size: .
v_call: TRBV12-3/TRBV12-4

cdr3_aa: CASSLGAGGLGSYGYTF
cdr3_nt: TGTGCCAGCAGTTTAGGAGCAGGGGGCTTGGGGTCGTATGGCTACACCTTC
d_call: TRBD1
j_call: TRBJ1-2
clone_size: few
v_call: TRBV12-3/TRBV12-4

cdr3_aa: CARQQNNSPLHF
cdr3_nt: TGTGCCCGGCAGCAGAATAATTCACCCCTCCACTTT
d_call: .
j_call: TRBJ1-6
clone_size: .
v_call: TRBV6-1

cdr3_aa: CSARDLDKNIQYF
cdr3_nt: TGCAGTGCTAGAGATCTGGACAAAAACATTCAGTACTTC
d_call: .
j_call: TRBJ2-4
clone_size: .
v_call: TRBV20-1

cdr3_aa: CASSQQGGTEAFF
cdr3_nt: TGTGCCAGCAGCCAACAGGGGGGAACTGAAGCTTTCTTT
d_call: TRBD1
j_call: TRBJ1-1
clone_size: many
v_call: TRBV6-6

cdr3_aa: CSVVAGDTGELFF
cdr3_nt: TGCAGCGTTGTAGCGGGAGACACCGGGGAGCTGTTTTTT
d_call: TRBD2
j_call: TRBJ2-2
clone_size: .
v_call: TRBV29-1

cdr3_aa: CSALDRGYGYTF
cdr3_nt: TGCAGTGCTTTAGACAGGGGGTATGGCTACACCTTC
d_call: TRBD1
j_call: TRBJ1-2
clone_size: .
v_call: TRBV20-1

cdr3_aa: CASKVTGASYGYTF
cdr3_nt: TGTGCCAGCAAGGTTACAGGGGCCTCCTATGGCTACACCTTC
d_call: TRBD1
j_call: TRBJ1-2
clone_size: few
v_call: TRBV6-5

cdr3_aa: CASGSAGSVSEQYF
cdr3_nt: TGTGCCAGCGGCTCGGCGGGTTCGGTGAGCGAGCAGTACTTC
d_call: .
j_call: TRBJ2-7
clone_size: .
v_call: TRBV12-3/TRBV12-4

cdr3_aa: CASSRDIPYEQYF
cdr3_nt: TGTGCCAGCAGTCGGGACATCCCCTACGAGCAGTACTTC
d_call: .
j_call: TRBJ2-7
clone_size: .
v_call: TRBV27